These T cell receptor beta chains were read from a single sample in a study of cytomegalovirus exposure and HLA in healthy donors. The method was immunoSEQ multiplex PCR; TCRdb's version includes in-frame clones alone and lacks a portion of them. The data show about 160,000 clones, 79% seen once. Sequenced material: PBMCs. These receptors originate from a man aged 40-49 years in good health and CMV-seronegative. CDR3s include the opening cysteine and the closing phenylalanine or tryptophan. A D gene is named only where the DNA matches it firmly. A row's size may be missing; if present it is once, few, many or a size class.

d_call: NA
clone_size: NA
v_call: TRBV5-6
j_call: TRBJ2-7
cdr3_nt: TGTGCCAGCAGCAATTATCTTAGCGAGCAGTACTTC
cdr3_aa: CASSNYLSEQYF

d_call: NA
clone_size: NA
v_call: TRBV27
j_call: TRBJ1-6
cdr3_nt: TGTGCCAGCAGTTTCCAAACAGGTCGCGCCTATAATTCACCCCTCCACTTT
cdr3_aa: CASSFQTGRAYNSPLHF

d_call: TRBD2
clone_size: NA
v_call: TRBV18
j_call: TRBJ2-2
cdr3_nt: TGTGCCAGCTCACCACGCCCAGCGGGGCCCGGGGAGCTGTTTTTT
cdr3_aa: CASSPRPAGPGELFF

d_call: NA
clone_size: NA
v_call: TRBV5-1
j_call: TRBJ1-4
cdr3_nt: TGCGCCAGCAGCGGGAGGGACACCCAAGGAGATGAAAAACTGTTTTTT
cdr3_aa: CASSGRDTQGDEKLFF

d_call: TRBD1
clone_size: NA
v_call: TRBV5-1
j_call: TRBJ1-5
cdr3_nt: TGCGCCAGCAGCTGGGGCTTACAGGGGGACTCCAATCAGCCCCAGCATTTT
cdr3_aa: CASSWGLQGDSNQPQHF

d_call: TRBD2
clone_size: NA
v_call: TRBV28
j_call: TRBJ2-7
cdr3_nt: TGTGCCAGCAGTCCGGGGGGTTCCTACGAGCAGTACTTC
cdr3_aa: CASSPGGSYEQYF

d_call: TRBD1
clone_size: once
v_call: TRBV6-5
j_call: TRBJ2-7
cdr3_nt: TGTGCCAGCAGTCGACAGGGGGCAAACGAGCAGTACTTC
cdr3_aa: CASSRQGANEQYF

d_call: TRBD2
clone_size: few
v_call: TRBV2
j_call: TRBJ2-3
cdr3_nt: TGTGCCAGCTCCCCCCGACTAGCCCCAGATACGCAGTATTTT
cdr3_aa: CASSPRLAPDTQYF

d_call: NA
clone_size: NA
v_call: TRBV7-9
j_call: TRBJ2-7
cdr3_nt: TGTGCCAGCAGCCCCCATCAGATCCCCTACGAGCAGTACTTC
cdr3_aa: CASSPHQIPYEQYF

d_call: TRBD2
clone_size: NA
v_call: TRBV5-6
j_call: TRBJ2-1
cdr3_nt: TGTGCCAGCAGCTTTAGCGGGAGGGAGGCCTACAATGAGCAGTTCTTC
cdr3_aa: CASSFSGREAYNEQFF

d_call: NA
clone_size: NA
v_call: TRBV7-7
j_call: TRBJ2-5
cdr3_nt: TGTGCTAGCAGCCCAACGCCCGGAGAGACCCAGTACTTC
cdr3_aa: CASSPTPGETQYF

d_call: NA
clone_size: NA
v_call: TRBV18
j_call: TRBJ2-3
cdr3_nt: TGTGCCAGCTCACCAGCAGCAGATACGCAGTATTTT
cdr3_aa: CASSPAADTQYF

d_call: NA
clone_size: NA
v_call: TRBV2
j_call: TRBJ2-1
cdr3_nt: TGTGCCAGCAGTGTCCAGCTACGACAAAATGAGCAGTTCTTC
cdr3_aa: CASSVQLRQNEQFF

d_call: TRBD1
clone_size: few
v_call: TRBV27
j_call: TRBJ2-3
cdr3_nt: TGTGCCAGCAGTCCACGCCCCGACAGGGGGGTTGATACGCAGTATTTT
cdr3_aa: CASSPRPDRGVDTQYF

d_call: NA
clone_size: NA
v_call: TRBV5-6
j_call: TRBJ2-7
cdr3_nt: TGTGCCAGCAGCTTTACACTTATAGACCCGGGACAACTTGAGCAGTACTTC
cdr3_aa: CASSFTLIDPGQLEQYF

d_call: TRBD1
clone_size: few
v_call: TRBV29-1
j_call: TRBJ2-7
cdr3_nt: TGCAGCGTTGGATATAGGCAGGGGGCTGGGAACGAGCAGTACTTC
cdr3_aa: CSVGYRQGAGNEQYF

d_call: TRBD1
clone_size: once
v_call: TRBV28
j_call: TRBJ1-6
cdr3_nt: TGTGCCAGCAGTCCCCGGACAGGGGGACGTTCACCCCTCCACTTT
cdr3_aa: CASSPRTGGRSPLHF

d_call: TRBD1
clone_size: NA
v_call: TRBV7-2
j_call: TRBJ1-3
cdr3_nt: TGTGCCAGCAGCTTCAGGGGGTACTCTGGAAACACCATATATTTT
cdr3_aa: CASSFRGYSGNTIYF

d_call: NA
clone_size: NA
v_call: TRBV27
j_call: TRBJ1-3
cdr3_nt: TGTGCCAGCAGCCAAACAGCTGACTCTGGAAACACCATATATTTT
cdr3_aa: CASSQTADSGNTIYF

d_call: NA
clone_size: NA
v_call: TRBV14
j_call: TRBJ2-1
cdr3_nt: TGTGCCAGCAGCTCCCACCGGGCCCTATACGGCGGGGCCAACTACAATGAGCAGTTCTTC
cdr3_aa: CASSSHRALYGGANYNEQFF

d_call: TRBD2
clone_size: NA
v_call: TRBV11-3
j_call: TRBJ2-1
cdr3_nt: TGTGCCAGCAGCTTAGTACTAGCGTTGGACAATGAGCAGTTCTTC
cdr3_aa: CASSLVLALDNEQFF

d_call: TRBD2
clone_size: NA
v_call: TRBV6-5
j_call: TRBJ2-5
cdr3_nt: TGTGCCAGCAGAAATAAGCGGGAGGGCCGAGAGACCCAGTACTTC
cdr3_aa: CASRNKREGRETQYF

d_call: TRBD1
clone_size: NA
v_call: TRBV4-3
j_call: TRBJ2-7
cdr3_nt: TGCGCCAGCAGCCAATTAGGACAGGGGGTAACCTACGAGCAGTACTTC
cdr3_aa: CASSQLGQGVTYEQYF

d_call: TRBD2
clone_size: NA
v_call: TRBV27
j_call: TRBJ2-7
cdr3_nt: TGTGCCAGCAGTGGGGTGAAACTAGCGGGAGTAACCTACGAGCAGTACTTC
cdr3_aa: CASSGVKLAGVTYEQYF

d_call: TRBD1
clone_size: NA
v_call: TRBV29-1
j_call: TRBJ2-2
cdr3_nt: TGCAGCGGCCAACAGGGGGGCACCGGGGAGCTGTTTTTT
cdr3_aa: CSGQQGGTGELFF

d_call: NA
clone_size: NA
v_call: TRBV6-1
j_call: TRBJ2-2
cdr3_nt: TGTGCCACCCACTTTTTGGTATCGAACACCGGGGAGCTGTTTTTT
cdr3_aa: CATHFLVSNTGELFF

d_call: NA
clone_size: once
v_call: TRBV5-1
j_call: TRBJ2-2
cdr3_nt: TGCGCCAGCAGCTTGGCGGGGGTAGGCACCGGGGAGCTGTTTTTT
cdr3_aa: CASSLAGVGTGELFF

d_call: NA
clone_size: few
v_call: TRBV7-7
j_call: TRBJ2-5
cdr3_nt: TGTGCTAGCAGCTTAGGTGCCGGAGCGGAGACCCAGTACTTC
cdr3_aa: CASSLGAGAETQYF

d_call: NA
clone_size: NA
v_call: TRBV7-9
j_call: TRBJ2-7
cdr3_nt: TGTGCCAGCAGCCCAGGGGTCCCCTACGAGCAGTACTTC
cdr3_aa: CASSPGVPYEQYF

d_call: NA
clone_size: few
v_call: TRBV6-1
j_call: TRBJ2-1
cdr3_nt: TGTGCCAGCGACATTACGTCCTACAATGAGCAGTTCTTC
cdr3_aa: CASDITSYNEQFF

d_call: NA
clone_size: NA
v_call: TRBV14
j_call: TRBJ2-2
cdr3_nt: TGTGCCAGCAGCCGACGGGGTTGGGGAGGACCGAACACCGGGGAGCTGTTTTTT
cdr3_aa: CASSRRGWGGPNTGELFF

d_call: TRBD1
clone_size: NA
v_call: TRBV6-1
j_call: TRBJ1-4
cdr3_nt: TGTGCCAGCAGTGATACCGGGACAGGGAGGGAAAAACTGTTTTTT
cdr3_aa: CASSDTGTGREKLFF

d_call: NA
clone_size: NA
v_call: TRBV6-5
j_call: TRBJ2-7
cdr3_nt: TGTGCCAGCAGTCTCTCCCTGGGCGTCCTCTACGAGCAGTACTTC
cdr3_aa: CASSLSLGVLYEQYF

d_call: TRBD1
clone_size: NA
v_call: TRBV4-1
j_call: TRBJ2-1
cdr3_nt: TGCGCCAGCAGCCCCGAAACAGGGGTTAGCGTCTACAATGAGCAGTTCTTC
cdr3_aa: CASSPETGVSVYNEQFF

d_call: NA
clone_size: NA
v_call: TRBV5-1
j_call: TRBJ2-1
cdr3_nt: TGCGCCAGCAGCTTCGGGGGTGAGGGCAATGAGCAGTTCTTC
cdr3_aa: CASSFGGEGNEQFF

d_call: TRBD2
clone_size: NA
v_call: TRBV7-7
j_call: TRBJ2-2
cdr3_nt: TGTGCTAGCAGCCGGACGGCGGCGGGGGTAGCCGGGGAGCTGTTTTTT
cdr3_aa: CASSRTAAGVAGELFF

d_call: NA
clone_size: NA
v_call: TRBV6-1
j_call: TRBJ2-7
cdr3_nt: TGTGCCAGCAGTGAAGATCTTCCCAGGGTCTTCTACGAGCAGTACTTC
cdr3_aa: CASSEDLPRVFYEQYF

d_call: NA
clone_size: NA
v_call: TRBV28
j_call: TRBJ2-7
cdr3_nt: TGTGCCAGCAGTACCGGGACACACTACGAGCAGTACTTC
cdr3_aa: CASSTGTHYEQYF

d_call: TRBD2
clone_size: NA
v_call: TRBV5-1
j_call: TRBJ2-7
cdr3_nt: TGCGCCAGCAGCTTAGCGGGAGCAAGGACCTACGAGCAGTACTTC
cdr3_aa: CASSLAGARTYEQYF

d_call: NA
clone_size: NA
v_call: TRBV6-5
j_call: TRBJ2-7
cdr3_nt: TGTGCCAGCAGTTACCCTGAGGGAAGCTCCTACGAGCAGTACTTC
cdr3_aa: CASSYPEGSSYEQYF

d_call: NA
clone_size: NA
v_call: TRBV2
j_call: TRBJ2-5
cdr3_nt: TGTGCCAGCAGCCCCCCAAGGGGGGACAGTAAGTACTTC
cdr3_aa: CASSPPRGDSKYF

d_call: NA
clone_size: NA
v_call: TRBV19
j_call: TRBJ1-1
cdr3_nt: TGTGCCAGTAGTAATTCCGCCGCGGCGAACACTGAAGCTTTCTTT
cdr3_aa: CASSNSAAANTEAFF

d_call: NA
clone_size: NA
v_call: TRBV6-6
j_call: TRBJ2-3
cdr3_nt: TGTGCCAGCAGGAACTCAGGCGGGCCCTCCACAGATACGCAGTATTTT
cdr3_aa: CASRNSGGPSTDTQYF

d_call: TRBD2
clone_size: NA
v_call: TRBV5-6
j_call: TRBJ2-7
cdr3_nt: TGTGCCAGCACTCTGGGGGGGAACGAGCAGTACTTC
cdr3_aa: CASTLGGNEQYF

d_call: NA
clone_size: NA
v_call: TRBV30
j_call: TRBJ1-1
cdr3_nt: TGTGCCTGGAGGCCATGGAGGGGTGAAGCTTTCTTT
cdr3_aa: CAWRPWRGEAFF

d_call: TRBD1
clone_size: NA
v_call: TRBV5-4
j_call: TRBJ1-5
cdr3_nt: TGTGCCAGCAGCGGAGGGACAGGGGAAGGTCAGCCCCAGCATTTT
cdr3_aa: CASSGGTGEGQPQHF

d_call: TRBD2
clone_size: NA
v_call: TRBV6-4
j_call: TRBJ2-5
cdr3_nt: TGTGCCGGAGGGACTAGCGCCCTCCAAGAGACCCAGTACTTC
cdr3_aa: CAGGTSALQETQYF

d_call: TRBD1
clone_size: few
v_call: TRBV5-1
j_call: TRBJ2-2
cdr3_nt: TGCGCCAGCAGCAGATCCGGGACAGAGACCGGGGAGCTGTTTTTT
cdr3_aa: CASSRSGTETGELFF

d_call: TRBD2
clone_size: NA
v_call: TRBV6-1
j_call: TRBJ2-1
cdr3_nt: TGTGCCAGCAGTAAAGGGACTAGCGGGGACAATGAGCAGTTCTTC
cdr3_aa: CASSKGTSGDNEQFF

d_call: NA
clone_size: NA
v_call: TRBV2
j_call: TRBJ1-1
cdr3_nt: TGTGCCAGCCGGAACAGCGGGGGCATGAACACTGAAGCTTTCTTT
cdr3_aa: CASRNSGGMNTEAFF

d_call: NA
clone_size: NA
v_call: TRBV7-9
j_call: TRBJ2-7
cdr3_nt: TGTGCCAGCACCCCGACAGGTAGCTCCTACGAGCAGTACTTC
cdr3_aa: CASTPTGSSYEQYF

d_call: TRBD2
clone_size: NA
v_call: TRBV5-1
j_call: TRBJ2-7
cdr3_nt: TGCGCCAGCAGCTTGGGGACACCTAGCGGGGGGTCCTCCTACGAGCAGTACTTC
cdr3_aa: CASSLGTPSGGSSYEQYF

d_call: NA
clone_size: NA
v_call: TRBV21-1
j_call: TRBJ2-3
cdr3_nt: TGTGCCAGCACCTCCGGGAGTCTCACACACACAGATACGCAGTATTTT
cdr3_aa: CASTSGSLTHTDTQYF

d_call: TRBD2
clone_size: NA
v_call: TRBV10-3
j_call: TRBJ2-2
cdr3_nt: TGTGCCATCAGTGAGTCAGGGACTAGCGCGACCTTCGCGAACACCGGGGAGCTGTTTTTT
cdr3_aa: CAISESGTSATFANTGELFF

d_call: NA
clone_size: NA
v_call: TRBV5-1
j_call: TRBJ1-4
cdr3_nt: TGCGCCAGCAGCTTGGAAATGGTGGGCTCTGCAACTAATGAAAAACTGTTTTTT
cdr3_aa: CASSLEMVGSATNEKLFF